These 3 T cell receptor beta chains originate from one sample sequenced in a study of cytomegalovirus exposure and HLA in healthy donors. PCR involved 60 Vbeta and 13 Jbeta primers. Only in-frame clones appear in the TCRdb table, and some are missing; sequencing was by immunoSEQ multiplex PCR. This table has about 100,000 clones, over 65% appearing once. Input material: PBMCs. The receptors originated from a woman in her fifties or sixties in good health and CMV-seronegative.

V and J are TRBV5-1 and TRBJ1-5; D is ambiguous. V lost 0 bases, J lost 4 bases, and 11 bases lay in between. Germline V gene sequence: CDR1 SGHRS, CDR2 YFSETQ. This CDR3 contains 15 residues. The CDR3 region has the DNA TGCGCCAGCAGCTTGGTCAGCGGCGGGAATCAGCCCCAGCATTTT. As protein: CASSLVSGGNQPQHF.

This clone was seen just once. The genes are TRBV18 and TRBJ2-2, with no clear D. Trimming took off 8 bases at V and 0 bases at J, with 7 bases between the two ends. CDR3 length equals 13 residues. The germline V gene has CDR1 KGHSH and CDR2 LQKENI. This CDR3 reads CASPGTNTGELFF. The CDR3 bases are TGTGCCAGCCCGGGTACGAACACCGGGGAGCTGTTTTTT.

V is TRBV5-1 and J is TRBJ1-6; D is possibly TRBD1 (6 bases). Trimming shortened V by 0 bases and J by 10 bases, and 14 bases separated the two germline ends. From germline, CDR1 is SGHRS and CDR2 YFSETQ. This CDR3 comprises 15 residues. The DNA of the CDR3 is TGCGCCAGCAGCTTGGAAGGGGGTGGTGAGTCACCCCTCCACTTT. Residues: CASSLEGGGESPLHF. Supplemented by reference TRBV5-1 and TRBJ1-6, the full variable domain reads KAGVTQTPRYLIKTRGQQVTLSCSPISGHRSVSWYQQTPGQGLQFLFEYFSETQRNKGNFPGRFSGRQFSNSRSEMNVSTLELGDSALYLCASSLEGGGESPLHFGNGTRLTVT.